A single sample gave rise to the 16 T cell receptor beta chains below, sequenced in a study of T cells after yellow fever vaccination. A single record per CDR3 protein comes from TCRdb applying MiXCR to the 5' RACE reads. The repertoire holds some 240,000 distinct CDR3 sequences, with 2.5% to 3.5% as singletons. This material consisted of CD4+ T cells sorted from PBMCs, taken 10 days after the yellow fever booster vaccination. These TCRs come from a young man who received the YFV17D yellow fever vaccine.

This clonotype turned up a few times. The chain couples TRBV5-1 to TRBJ2-5; 7 nucleotides agree with TRBD2. Germline CDR1 is SGHRS and CDR2 is YFSETQ. V shed 4 bases and J 2 bases; nucleotides not matched to a gene: 11. The length of the CDR3 is 16 residues. DNA of the CDR3: TGCGCCAGCAGCCTGGGGCCCGTTAGCGGGCAAGAGACCCAGTACTTC. Translating gives CASSLGPVSGQETQYF.

This clonotype was recorded a few times. The V gene is TRBV5-1, the J gene TRBJ2-5; D is unresolved. V shed 5 bases and J shed 5 bases, with 13 bases lying between them. Germline V lookup: CDR1 SGHRS, CDR2 YFSETQ. This CDR3 has 13 residues. Written as DNA, the CDR3 is TGCGCCAGCAGAAGGGAACCCGCGGAGACCCAGTACTTC. Translating it yields CASRREPAETQYF.

This clonotype occurred many times. This chain connects TRBV4-1 to TRBJ2-1; possibly TRBD1 for D (5 bases). V was trimmed by 0 bases and J by 14 bases, leaving 11 bases between them. The CDR3 is 12 amino acids. Germline values: CDR1 MGHRA, CDR2 YSYEKL. CDR3 in amino acids: CASSQDRRGKFF. CDR3 nucleotides: TGCGCCAGCAGCCAAGATCGTAGGGGCAAGTTCTTC.

At least ten counts were recorded for this clonotype. Here the CDR3 reads CSVVGGLYNEQFF. The CDR3 nucleotides read TGCAGCGTTGTCGGGGGCCTCTACAATGAGCAGTTCTTC. J is TRBJ2-1 and V is TRBV29-1; possibly TRBD1 or TRBD2 for D (6 bases each). CDR1 is SQVTM and CDR2 is ANQGSEA in the germline V gene. The CDR3 spans 13 residues. V lost 4 bases, J lost 3 bases, and 10 bases lay in between.

Only a few counts were recorded for this clonotype. CDR3 residues: CASSPHNRVSLYEQYF. CDR3 sequence (DNA): TGCGCCAGCAGTCCCCACAACAGGGTCTCCCTCTACGAGCAGTACTTC. V is TRBV23-1 and J is TRBJ2-7; weak D call: TRBD1 (6 bases). TRBV23-1 is an ORF, with its function uncertain. V dropped 4 bases and J dropped 3 bases, with 19 bases sitting between them. This CDR3 is 16 amino acids long.

The rearrangement uses TRBV24-1 and TRBJ1-4, with D maybe TRBD1 (5 bases). With 3 bases removed from V and 1 base from J, the gap between germline ends came to 5 bases. Germline CDR1 reads KGHDR; CDR2 reads SFDVKD. The CDR3 runs 14 residues. CDR3 coding DNA: TGTGCCACCAGTGATGGGGGAACTAATGAAAAACTGTTTTTT. Protein product: CATSDGGTNEKLFF.

This clonotype was found many times. The chain recombines TRBV5-1 with TRBJ2-5; the D is unclear. In germline, CDR1 is SGHRS, CDR2 YFSETQ. The CDR3 consists of 14 residues. The V gene lost 2 bases and the J gene lost 5 bases, with 13 bases spanning the gap. CDR3 in amino acids: CASSLLTTLETQYF. The DNA for the CDR3 is TGCGCCAGCAGCTTACTTACTACCCTGGAGACCCAGTACTTC.

This clonotype came up a few times. This chain connects TRBV4-1 to TRBJ2-3; D is ambiguous. The V gene lost 4 bases and the J gene lost 5 bases, with 10 bases spanning the gap. The germline gives CDR1 MGHRA, CDR2 YSYEKL. CDR3 length: 13 amino acids. The DNA of the CDR3 is TGCGCCAGCAGCCGAGTAACGCGAGATACGCAGTATTTT. Protein: CASSRVTRDTQYF.

This clonotype was recorded at least ten times. The J gene is TRBJ2-3, the V gene TRBV29-1, with a possible D match to TRBD1 (6 bases). Germline V gives CDR1 SQVTM, CDR2 ANQGSEA. V lost 3 bases to trimming and J lost 0 bases, with 19 bases between them. The CDR3 sequence is 17 residues long. The chain's CDR3 is CSVDGDIRQFSTDTQYF. DNA for the CDR3: TGCAGCGTTGACGGGGACATTCGGCAGTTTAGCACAGATACGCAGTATTTT.

This clonotype was seen repeatedly, ten times or more. The chain couples TRBV5-1 to TRBJ1-1; D might be TRBD1 (6 bases). V gave up 4 bases and J gave up 0 bases, with 10 bases separating them. Germline V gene data show CDR1 as SGHRS and CDR2 as YFSETQ. This CDR3 comprises 14 residues. The CDR3 loop is CASSADSLNTEAFF. The CDR3, as DNA: TGCGCCAGCAGCGCGGACAGCCTGAACACTGAAGCTTTCTTT.

This clonotype was observed at least ten times. The V call is TRBV6-6, the J call TRBJ1-1; 8 bases are shared with TRBD1. This CDR3 has 17 amino acids. Germline lookup yields CDR1 MNHNY and CDR2 SVGAGI (reference sequence). The J segment lost 0 bases and the V segment lost 6 bases, leaving 12 bases of the junction unmatched. DNA for the CDR3: TGTGCCAGCAGCCCAGGGGGCTTTCTGGCTATGAACACTGAAGCTTTCTTT. It is translated as CASSPGGFLAMNTEAFF.

This clonotype was counted ten times or more. V and J are TRBV12-3 or TRBV12-4 and TRBJ2-2; TRBD2 aligns across 10 bases. This CDR3 is 16 amino acids long. V lost 6 bases to trimming and J lost 6 bases; unmatched junction nucleotides: 10. The CDR3 sequence: CASRPTSGAGAGELFF. CDR3 bases: TGTGCCAGCAGACCTACTAGCGGGGCCGGAGCCGGGGAGCTGTTTTTT.

This clonotype came up a few times. The chain links TRBV4-2 to TRBJ2-5; 16 nucleotides line up with TRBD2. V gave up 0 bases and J gave up 3 bases; unmatched junction bases: 1. Germline lookup yields CDR1 LGHNA and CDR2 YNFKEQ. The length of the CDR3 is 17 residues. CDR3 sequence: CASSQDGTSGGEETQYF. The CDR3 DNA reads as TGTGCCAGCAGCCAAGATGGGACTAGCGGGGGGGAAGAGACCCAGTACTTC.

The CDR3 region is CASRPGTSNTGELFF. The CDR3, as DNA: TGTGCCAGCAGACCCGGGACTAGTAACACCGGGGAGCTGTTTTTT. The genes are TRBV6-1 and TRBJ2-2; 8 bases match TRBD2. V was clipped by 6 bases and J by 2 bases; unmatched bases: 5. The V gene's germline CDR1 is MNHNS and CDR2 SASEGT. The CDR3 runs 15 residues.

This clonotype was picked up many times. The chain recombines TRBV28 with TRBJ2-5, with D maybe TRBD2 (6 bases). Germline V CDR1 and CDR2: MDHEN, SYDVKM. The CDR3 has 12 amino acids. Trimming removed 6 bases from V and 5 bases from J, with 10 bases in between. The CDR3 loop reads CASRKGRETQYF. Here the CDR3 DNA reads TGTGCCAGCAGGAAGGGGAGGGAGACCCAGTACTTC.

This clonotype has a count of ten or more. The gene calls are TRBV29-1 and TRBJ1-1, with TRBD1 identical over 10 bases. V lost 7 bases and J lost 3; bases outside the gene matches: 8. This CDR3 is built from 14 residues. CDR1 and CDR2 from the germline V gene are SQVTM and ANQGSEA. The CDR3 region has the DNA TGCAGCGGGGACAGGGGAATTTTGGACACTGAAGCTTTCTTT. It encodes CSGDRGILDTEAFF.